These T cell receptor beta chains were read from a single sample in a study of blood T cells in healthy people across ages. TCRdb used MiXCR to reprocess the 5' RACE reads, holding one entry per CDR3 protein. Altogether around 1.5 million distinct CDR3 sequences are present, around 39% being singletons, with the ten largest covering 7.9%. The specimen was blood. These receptors came from a young woman in good health. CDR3s include the opening cysteine and the closing phenylalanine or tryptophan. A D gene is named only where the DNA matches it firmly. Expanded clones are given a class, and other clones once, few, many or no size at all.

clone_size: few
d_call: .
j_call: TRBJ1-6
v_call: TRBV5-1
cdr3_nt: TGCGCCAGCAGCCTGGAGGGGACGGGTAATTATTCACCCCTCCACTTT
cdr3_aa: CASSLEGTGNYSPLHF

clone_size: .
d_call: .
j_call: TRBJ1-1
v_call: TRBV27
cdr3_nt: TGTGCCACCTCAGAGGGGCGGGAAGCTTTCTTT
cdr3_aa: CATSEGREAFF

clone_size: .
d_call: TRBD2
j_call: TRBJ2-3
v_call: TRBV4-1
cdr3_nt: TGCGCCAGCAGCCAAGGAAGCACACGACTAGCAACCATACATACGCAGTATTTT
cdr3_aa: CASSQGSTRLATIHTQYF

clone_size: .
d_call: .
j_call: TRBJ1-6
v_call: TRBV27
cdr3_nt: TGTGCCAGCAGTTTCGGCAGGGCAGGACATTCACCCCTCCACTTT
cdr3_aa: CASSFGRAGHSPLHF

clone_size: .
d_call: .
j_call: TRBJ1-2
v_call: TRBV5-1
cdr3_nt: TGCGCCAGCAGCTTGGCAGGGGCGCTGACTAGCTATGGCTACACCTTC
cdr3_aa: CASSLAGALTSYGYTF

clone_size: .
d_call: TRBD1
j_call: TRBJ1-5
v_call: TRBV6-1
cdr3_nt: TGTGCCAGCAGTTTGGACAGGGGGATAGGACAGCCCCGGCATTTT
cdr3_aa: CASSLDRGIGQPRHF

clone_size: .
d_call: TRBD1
j_call: TRBJ1-2
v_call: TRBV25-1
cdr3_nt: TGTGCCAGCAGTGCTCTCGACCGCAGGGGGCAGGGTGGCTACACCTTC
cdr3_aa: CASSALDRRGQGGYTF

clone_size: few
d_call: TRBD2
j_call: TRBJ2-1
v_call: TRBV15
cdr3_nt: TGTGCCACCAGCAGAGTAGCGGGGGGAATGTACAATGAGCAGTTCTTC
cdr3_aa: CATSRVAGGMYNEQFF

clone_size: .
d_call: .
j_call: TRBJ1-6
v_call: TRBV9
cdr3_nt: TGTGCCAGCAGCGGTTCTGGAGCTGGTAATTCACCCCTCCACTTT
cdr3_aa: CASSGSGAGNSPLHF

clone_size: .
d_call: .
j_call: TRBJ1-2
v_call: TRBV10-3
cdr3_nt: TGTGCCATCAGTCAGTCAGGACGGTTTGGCTACACCTTC
cdr3_aa: CAISQSGRFGYTF

clone_size: few
d_call: .
j_call: TRBJ2-2
v_call: TRBV10-3
cdr3_nt: TGTGCCATCAGCGGGACTGGGGGGAACACCGGGGAGCTGTTTTTT
cdr3_aa: CAISGTGGNTGELFF

clone_size: few
d_call: .
j_call: TRBJ1-5
v_call: TRBV12-3/TRBV12-4
cdr3_nt: TGTGCCAGCCGACGTTCTAGCAATCAGCCCCAGCATTTT
cdr3_aa: CASRRSSNQPQHF

clone_size: few
d_call: .
j_call: TRBJ2-3
v_call: TRBV7-9
cdr3_nt: TGTGCCAGCAGCAAACAACGCGGGGGCACAGATACGCAGTATTTT
cdr3_aa: CASSKQRGGTDTQYF

clone_size: few
d_call: .
j_call: TRBJ2-3
v_call: TRBV5-1
cdr3_nt: TGCGCCAGCAGCTTTACCGCTGGGGTAGCATCAAAAATGCAGTATTTT
cdr3_aa: CASSFTAGVASKMQYF

clone_size: few
d_call: TRBD1
j_call: TRBJ2-1
v_call: TRBV20-1
cdr3_nt: TGCAGTGCCGACAGGGGCACCCATGAGCAGTTCTTC
cdr3_aa: CSADRGTHEQFF

clone_size: .
d_call: TRBD2
j_call: TRBJ2-7
v_call: TRBV6-5
cdr3_nt: TGTGCCACCGGACTAGCGGGGGATTACGAGCAGTACTTC
cdr3_aa: CATGLAGDYEQYF

clone_size: few
d_call: TRBD2
j_call: TRBJ2-1
v_call: TRBV6-5
cdr3_nt: TGTGCCAGCAGTTACGGGGCTAGCGGAAACAATGAGCAGTTCTTC
cdr3_aa: CASSYGASGNNEQFF

clone_size: .
d_call: .
j_call: TRBJ1-4
v_call: TRBV5-1
cdr3_nt: TGCGCCAGCAGCATTGGAAGGGAGGGGAATGAAAAACTGTTTTTT
cdr3_aa: CASSIGREGNEKLFF

clone_size: few
d_call: TRBD1
j_call: TRBJ1-2
v_call: TRBV20-1
cdr3_nt: TGCAGTGCTGCGACAGGGATTGAGTTATATGGCTACACCTTC
cdr3_aa: CSAATGIELYGYTF

clone_size: .
d_call: .
j_call: TRBJ2-5
v_call: TRBV7-7
cdr3_nt: TGTGCCAGCAGCCAGGGACCCGCAGAGAACCAGTACTTC
cdr3_aa: CASSQGPAENQYF

clone_size: .
d_call: .
j_call: TRBJ2-2
v_call: TRBV10-3
cdr3_nt: TGTGCCATCAGAGACTTCGGGGAGCTGTTTTTT
cdr3_aa: CAIRDFGELFF

clone_size: .
d_call: TRBD2
j_call: TRBJ2-5
v_call: TRBV12-3/TRBV12-4
cdr3_nt: TGTGCCAGCACCCCATGGGTAGCGGGAGGGCCCTACGTGAATGAGCAGTACTTC
cdr3_aa: CASTPWVAGGPYVNEQYF

clone_size: few
d_call: .
j_call: TRBJ2-1
v_call: TRBV7-9
cdr3_nt: TGTGCCAGCAGCTCCCTCGAGGGCCGGCACAATGAGCAGTTCTTC
cdr3_aa: CASSSLEGRHNEQFF

clone_size: once
d_call: TRBD1
j_call: TRBJ2-2
v_call: TRBV2
cdr3_nt: TGTGCCAGCAGTGGACAGGGGCCGTACACCGGGGAGCTGTTTTTT
cdr3_aa: CASSGQGPYTGELFF

clone_size: .
d_call: .
j_call: TRBJ2-5
v_call: TRBV5-1
cdr3_nt: TGCGCCAGCAGCTGGTCCGGGACCTTTTTAGGGGGTGAGCAGTACTTC
cdr3_aa: CASSWSGTFLGGEQYF

clone_size: .
d_call: TRBD2
j_call: TRBJ2-1
v_call: TRBV20-1
cdr3_nt: TGCAGTGCACGAGACGCGAGGACTAGCAACTATGAGCAGTTCTTC
cdr3_aa: CSARDARTSNYEQFF

clone_size: .
d_call: TRBD1
j_call: TRBJ1-5
v_call: TRBV5-1
cdr3_nt: TGCGCCAGCAGCCCTGGGGGACAGGGGAGATCGAGCAATCAGCCCCAGCATTTT
cdr3_aa: CASSPGGQGRSSNQPQHF

clone_size: .
d_call: .
j_call: TRBJ2-2
v_call: TRBV5-4
cdr3_nt: TGTGCCAGCAGCTTGGGACTAGATCCTAACACCGGGGAGCTGTTTTTT
cdr3_aa: CASSLGLDPNTGELFF

clone_size: .
d_call: .
j_call: TRBJ2-7
v_call: TRBV2
cdr3_nt: TGTGCCAGCAGCCCTGGACGGATCACGGGAATCGAGCAGTACTTC
cdr3_aa: CASSPGRITGIEQYF

clone_size: few
d_call: TRBD2
j_call: TRBJ2-5
v_call: TRBV12-3/TRBV12-4
cdr3_nt: TGTGCCAGCAGAAATAGCGGGGGGAGGGAGACCCAGTACTTC
cdr3_aa: CASRNSGGRETQYF

clone_size: .
d_call: .
j_call: TRBJ2-1
v_call: TRBV6-2/TRBV6-3
cdr3_nt: TGTGCCAGCGGACGACTAGGGGAAGCACCTGAGCAGTTCTTC
cdr3_aa: CASGRLGEAPEQFF

clone_size: few
d_call: TRBD2
j_call: TRBJ2-7
v_call: TRBV7-8
cdr3_nt: TGTGCCAGCAGCTCCGACAAACTAGCGGGCCAATCCTACGAGCAGTACTTC
cdr3_aa: CASSSDKLAGQSYEQYF

clone_size: .
d_call: .
j_call: TRBJ2-7
v_call: TRBV27
cdr3_nt: TGTGCCAGCAGTTCCAGGTCCAGGTGGGAGCAGTACTTC
cdr3_aa: CASSSRSRWEQYF

clone_size: .
d_call: .
j_call: TRBJ2-5
v_call: TRBV7-2
cdr3_nt: TGTGCCAGCAGCTTTGGCTCACTCAAAGAGACCCAGTACTTC
cdr3_aa: CASSFGSLKETQYF

clone_size: .
d_call: TRBD2
j_call: TRBJ2-3
v_call: TRBV20-1
cdr3_nt: TGCAGTGCTACCATAGCGGGTGTCAACACAGATACGCAGTATTTT
cdr3_aa: CSATIAGVNTDTQYF

clone_size: .
d_call: .
j_call: TRBJ2-1
v_call: TRBV20-1
cdr3_nt: TGCAGTGCATCTCCGGAGCCCCCTATCTCGTACAATGAGCAGTTCTTC
cdr3_aa: CSASPEPPISYNEQFF

clone_size: .
d_call: .
j_call: TRBJ2-5
v_call: TRBV14
cdr3_nt: TGTGCCAGCAGCCCCCGCTCGGGGGCTCAAGAGACCCAGTACTTC
cdr3_aa: CASSPRSGAQETQYF

clone_size: .
d_call: .
j_call: TRBJ2-5
v_call: TRBV3-1
cdr3_nt: TGTGCCAGCAGCCCCTTGGAGCAGGGTGAAGAGACCCAGTACTTC
cdr3_aa: CASSPLEQGEETQYF

clone_size: .
d_call: .
j_call: TRBJ2-3
v_call: TRBV9
cdr3_nt: TGTGCCAGCAGCGTCGACCTCCAGCGGGATACGCAGTATTTT
cdr3_aa: CASSVDLQRDTQYF

clone_size: .
d_call: .
j_call: TRBJ2-1
v_call: TRBV12-3/TRBV12-4
cdr3_nt: TGTGCCAGCAGTTCGTCGGGAGCGACCTACAATGAGCAGTTCTTC
cdr3_aa: CASSSSGATYNEQFF

clone_size: .
d_call: TRBD2
j_call: TRBJ2-5
v_call: TRBV7-9
cdr3_nt: TGTGCCAGCAGCTCCAGCAAGAGTAGCGGGGGGGCCTACAATGAGCAGTACTTC
cdr3_aa: CASSSSKSSGGAYNEQYF

clone_size: few
d_call: .
j_call: TRBJ2-5
v_call: TRBV3-1
cdr3_nt: TGTGCCAGCAGCCCCGGAAACCTAATCCAGTACTTC
cdr3_aa: CASSPGNLIQYF

clone_size: few
d_call: TRBD1
j_call: TRBJ1-1
v_call: TRBV29-1
cdr3_nt: TGCAGCGTTGAGAAGAACAGGGGAAAAGTTGAAGCTTTCTTT
cdr3_aa: CSVEKNRGKVEAFF

clone_size: .
d_call: TRBD1
j_call: TRBJ1-4
v_call: TRBV10-2
cdr3_nt: TGCGCCAGCAGTGAGCCGGGACAGGGCTATGAAAAACTGTTTTTT
cdr3_aa: CASSEPGQGYEKLFF